This T cell receptor beta chain was sequenced during a study of CD8 T cells in ankylosing spondylitis. Study-wide findings and caveats: In ankylosing spondylitis patients, matched synovial fluid reportedly showed significant enrichment of disease-linked clones. Earlier authors reported some of these motif variants in reactive arthritis synovial fluid and blood.

Quantitative 5'-RACE with molecular barcodes produced the TCR beta libraries. TCRdb re-derived calls from the 5' RACE reads in MiXCR, one entry per CDR3 protein. Here the sample spans roughly 250,000 distinct CDR3 sequences, around 9.2% being singletons. Germline values: CDR1 SEHNR, CDR2 FQNEAQ (reference sequence). Trimming shortened V by 5 bases and J by 1 base, and 14 bases separated the two germline ends. There are 15 residues in the CDR3. This clonotype was counted a few times. Its antigen is unidentified. Sequencing was performed on blood, either unsorted or a sorted T cell fraction (not recorded which). The source of this sequence is a male donor with ankylosing spondylitis or in good health (not recorded which). The J gene is TRBJ1-2, the V gene TRBV7-9, with D possibly matching TRBD1 (6 bases). As DNA, the CDR3 is TGTGCCAGCAGCCTGACAGGCCTAGTTAACTATGGCTACACCTTC. Amino acid sequence: CASSLTGLVNYGYTF.